This TCR beta chain is from a study of blood T cell repertoires in COVID-19. Original processing methods: Reference gene primer amplification in the assay estimated nucleated cell counts. Some clones are missing from TCRdb's copy, which holds only in-frame ones; the method was immunoSEQ multiplex PCR. V and J calls and clone size are as listed in that table; D and trimming were resolved from the DNA. The table records about 300,000 clones, around 84% of them present only once. This CDR3 has 14 residues. Germline V gene lookup returns CDR1 SGHRS and CDR2 YFSETQ. Trimming removed 0 bases at V and 9 bases at J, with 13 bases between. The count of this clone is one.

The chain couples TRBV5-1 to TRBJ2-1, with a tentative D call TRBD2 (5 bases). The sequence came from a man aged 30 to 39 who had recovered from COVID-19. The sequenced sample was PBMCs or T cells enriched from blood (not recorded which). The CDR3 nucleotides are TGCGCCAGCAGCTTGGAGCCCGGGATTAGTGAGCAGTTCTTC. It encodes CASSLEPGISEQFF.